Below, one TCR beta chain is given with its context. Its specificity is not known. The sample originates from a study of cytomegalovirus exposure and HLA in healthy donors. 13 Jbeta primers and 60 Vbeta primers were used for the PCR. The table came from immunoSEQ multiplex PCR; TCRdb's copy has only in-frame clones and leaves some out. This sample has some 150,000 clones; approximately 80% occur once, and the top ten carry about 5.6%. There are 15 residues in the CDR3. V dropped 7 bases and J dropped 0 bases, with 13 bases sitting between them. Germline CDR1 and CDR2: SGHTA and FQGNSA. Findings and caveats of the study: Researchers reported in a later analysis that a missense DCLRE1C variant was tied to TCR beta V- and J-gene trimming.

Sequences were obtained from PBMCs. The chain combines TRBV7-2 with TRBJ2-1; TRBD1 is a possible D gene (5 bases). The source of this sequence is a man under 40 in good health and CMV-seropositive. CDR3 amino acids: CASTPTENSYNEQFF. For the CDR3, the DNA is TGTGCCAGCACCCCGACAGAGAACTCCTACAATGAGCAGTTCTTC.